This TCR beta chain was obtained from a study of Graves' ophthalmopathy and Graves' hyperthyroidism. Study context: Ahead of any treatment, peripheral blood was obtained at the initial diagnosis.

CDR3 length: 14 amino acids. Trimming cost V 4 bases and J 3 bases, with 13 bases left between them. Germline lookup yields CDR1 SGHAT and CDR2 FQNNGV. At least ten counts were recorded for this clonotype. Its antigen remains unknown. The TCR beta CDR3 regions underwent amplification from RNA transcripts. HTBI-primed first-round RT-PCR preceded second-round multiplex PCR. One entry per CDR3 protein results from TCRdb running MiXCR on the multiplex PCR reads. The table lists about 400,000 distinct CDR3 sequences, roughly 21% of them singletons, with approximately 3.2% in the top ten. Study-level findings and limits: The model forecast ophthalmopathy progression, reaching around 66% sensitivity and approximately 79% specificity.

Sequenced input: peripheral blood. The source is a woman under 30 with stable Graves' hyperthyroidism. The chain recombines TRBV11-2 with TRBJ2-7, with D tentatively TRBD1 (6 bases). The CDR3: CASSSPGHNYEQYF. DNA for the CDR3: TGTGCCAGCAGCTCCCCGGGACATAACTACGAGCAGTACTTC.